The text below deals with one TCR beta chain. The antigen it binds to is not known. The input lacks base qualities; no much larger clone sits a single base away. The High Capacity cDNA Reverse Transcription Kit was used to reverse transcribe all of the isolated RNA, meaning that expressed TCRB transcripts were what got sequenced. Deep immunoSEQ sequencing was applied to naive, central memory and regulatory T cell samples, giving an average of roughly 3.6 million total reads per sample. After sorted cells were lysed in RLT buffer, RNA was extracted with DNase-treated RNeasy Micro or Mini kits, with the choice depending on cell number. To prevent cross-contamination, every cell subset was processed on its own, while patient and healthy donor samples were processed together. Using the immunoSEQ multiplex PCR, TCRB sequences were amplified from cDNA into 87-bp fragments spanning the CDR3 region. Amplicons were sequenced on the Illumina HiSeq platform. In the paper's pipeline: PCR bias was computationally corrected using synthetic template baselines, reads within Hamming distance 2 were collapsed, and singletons that could not be merged were discarded. Reads were aligned to IMGT to assign V, D and J genes, CDR3 length, and insertions or deletions at six rearrangement sites. Within each subset, clonotype counts were normalized to sorted cell number, after which true diversity and Gini coefficients were computed with the tcR R package. The overlap coefficient, calculated on TCRB nucleotide sequences, was used to measure repertoire sharing. As a proxy for the pre-selection repertoire, out-of-frame TCRB sequences from naive cells were analyzed. TCRdb stores this immuneACCESS table with in-frame sequences only. Part of the clones is absent; in the studies checked, under half of the shortfall reflects unresolved V genes, and no reason is known for the rest. The DNA was the basis for D and trimming; V, J and clone size are from that table. The sample table shows 350,000 or so clones, and around 20% are seen once. About 0.044% of the sample lies in the top ten.

From the cysteine through the phenylalanine, the CDR3 covers 15 amino acids. Only the CDR3 DNA is retained, 45 bases long and in frame from the first base. Taken from the germline V gene, the CDR1 and CDR2 loops are SNHLY and FYNNEI. V lost 6 bases and J lost 1 base, and the count of bases not matched to a germline gene is 3. The data were taken from a study of beta chain features in type 1 diabetes (dated by TCRdb to 2017 to 2018). Some background on the complete study: No differences in mean age, gender distribution, total cell number or subset yield were found between patients and healthy donors. A total of approximately 100 million sorted cells were examined across all samples, and the number of cells per subset was strongly correlated with RNA yield. The study compared TCRB repertoires of sorted circulating CD4+ T cell subsets between recently diagnosed type 1 diabetes patients and matched healthy donors. Naive and central memory subsets were obtained from all 30 or so donors, but regulatory and stem cell-like memory subsets were isolated from only 8 patients and roughly eight healthy donors.

The paper as a whole reports these results and caveats: PCR may preferentially amplify shorter templates, but because patient and control samples were amplified and corrected together, any resulting skew would affect both groups equally. Because cDNA was sequenced instead of genomic DNA, highly expressing activated cells could be over-represented, though the groups showed no difference in activation or CD3 levels. In all four CD4+ subsets, TCRB CDR3 length was moderately but significantly shorter in type 1 diabetes patients. Naive, central memory and regulatory TCRB repertoires appeared to be more similar among patients than among healthy donors. Patients with type 1 diabetes made fewer insertions and deleted more nucleotides at VDJ recombination sites, implying thymic rearrangement abnormalities. Only small numbers of individuals were included in the HLA sub-analyses, which left unresolved whether HLA type had any influence on TCRB rearrangement.

From each donor, a single peripheral blood sample of 90 to 150 mL on average was drawn into heparinised tubes. Naive, central memory, regulatory and stem cell-like memory CD4+ T cells were sorted on a BD FACSAria II using a panel including CD45RO, CCR7, CD25, CD127, CD95 and CD27. A purity above 98% was achieved for all sorted populations. PBMCs were isolated immediately by Lymphoprep density gradient centrifugation and stained directly without culture. Samples were stained and sorted in pairs, with one healthy donor and one patient per experiment, so that batch effects were minimized. The receptor's source is a woman aged 18-30 years in good health. The chain joins TRBV2 to TRBJ1-3, with 10 middle bases fitting TRBD1. The sequenced sample was naive CD4+ T cells from blood. The sample's cell subset or site, from its label and the paper: true naive CD4+ T cells. The base sequence is TGTGCCAGCAGGGACAGGGGGGGGTCTGGAAACACCATATATTTT. This is translated as CASRDRGGSGNTIYF.